The next 5 T cell receptor beta chains were all read from a single sample in a study of shared clonotypes between healthy human individuals. Profiling relied on immunoSEQ multiplex PCR, and the TCRdb table lists in-frame clones only, not all of them. The table has over 2 million clones, around 93% seen once. The sample consisted of naive CD4+ T cells from PBMCs. Described subset: CD45RA+ positively selected. Source of these receptors: a man aged 18 to 29 in good health. Some clones in this sample may be carry-over from other donors' samples.

The V call is TRBV2, the J call TRBJ1-2; TRBD1 agrees at 7 bases. Germline V CDR1 and CDR2: SNHLY, FYNNEI. This CDR3 comprises 13 residues. J was trimmed by 5 bases and V by 8 bases; bases with no gene match: 8. CDR3 amino acids: CASQETGRYGYTF. CDR3 DNA: TGTGCCAGCCAGGAGACAGGGCGATATGGCTACACCTTC.

This chain joins TRBV7-6 and TRBJ1-2; D is unresolved. Germline values: CDR1 SGHVS, CDR2 FNYEAQ. The V end was cut by 4 bases, the J end by 13 bases, with 13 bases between. The length of the CDR3 is 11 residues. CDR3 amino acids: CASSSFGSSTF. The CDR3 DNA reads as TGTGCCAGCAGCTCTTTCGGGTCCTCCACCTTC. The full variable domain, in which reference TRBV7-6 and TRBJ1-2 provide the parts outside the CDR3, is GAGVSQSPRYKVTKRGQDVALRCDPISGHVSLYWYRQALGQGPEFLTYFNYEAQQDKSGLPNDRFSAERPEGSISTLTIQRTEQRDSAMYRCASSSFGSSTFGSGTRLTVV.

The chain combines TRBV18 with TRBJ1-2; D may be TRBD1 (6 bases). Trimming pared 4 bases from V and 2 bases from J, leaving 11 bases between. The germline V gene encodes CDR1 KGHSH and CDR2 LQKENI. This CDR3 has 14 amino acids. The CDR3 sequence: CASSQLGQNYGYTF. CDR3 DNA sequence: TGTGCCAGCTCACAACTTGGACAGAACTATGGCTACACCTTC.

This rearrangement joins TRBV9 to TRBJ1-5; 7 nucleotides align to TRBD1. Germline V lookup: CDR1 SGDLS, CDR2 YYNGEE. Unmatched junction bases numbered 4, after V lost 0 bases and J lost 7 bases. This CDR3 has 14 amino acids. CDR3 sequence reads: CASSVGTGLQPQHF. The CDR3 DNA is TGTGCCAGCAGCGTAGGGACAGGTCTGCAGCCCCAGCATTTT.

V and J are TRBV2 and TRBJ2-1; 9 bases are a match to TRBD2. Germline CDR1 and CDR2: SNHLY and FYNNEI. The ends lost 6 bases at V and 5 bases at J; junction bases unmatched: 11. The CDR3 runs 16 residues. CDR3 DNA: TGTGCCAGCAGGGGCGGGAGGGCCTTCGGGGACAATGAGCAGTTCTTC. This translates into CASRGGRAFGDNEQFF.